The text below deals with one T cell receptor (beta chain). Its antigen is not identified. Time point indicated: blood 2 weeks post-SBRT. The sample's treatment: 15 Gy SBRT to primary tumor, nephrectomy 4 weeks later. Blood was sampled at baseline, 2 weeks and 4 weeks after SBRT. The tumor was a clear cell renal cell carcinoma. This record belongs to a study of radiation and T cells in renal cell carcinoma. As for the study in general: Nephrectomy followed 15 Gy stereotactic body radiation by 4 weeks.

CDR1 is LNHDA and CDR2 is SQIVND in the germline V gene (reference sequence). This CDR3 has 16 residues. Trimming removed 7 bases at V and 1 base at J, with 17 bases between. Generated by immunoSEQ multiplex PCR, the TCRdb table keeps only in-frame clones and is missing some. The repertoire consists of more than 150,000 clones, with approximately 90% occurring once and the leading ten covering 13%. Points from the study as a whole: From baseline, blood top tumor clonotypes peaked at 2 weeks post-radiation.

The sample here was blood, taken from a patient whose treatment included radiotherapy and nephrectomy. This receptor was taken from a woman in her fifties or sixties with renal cell carcinoma. The chain links TRBV19 to TRBJ1-5, with D maybe TRBD1 (6 bases). The CDR3 nucleotides read TGTGCCAGTACCGACGACAGGAGGGGCAGCAATCAGCCCCAGCATTTT. Amino acid sequence: CASTDDRRGSNQPQHF.